Below are 6 T cell receptor beta chains sequenced from a single sample in a study of CD8 T cells in ankylosing spondylitis. Whole-study results and caveats: One TCR beta motif, made up of roughly 8 highly homologous variants, appeared characteristic of ankylosing spondylitis blood.

Their target antigens are unknown. TCRdb used MiXCR to reprocess the 5' RACE reads, holding one entry per CDR3 protein. This sample carries some 840,000 distinct CDR3 sequences, 12% of them seen once, and the ten largest clones take under 0.6%. Sequencing input: blood, either unsorted or a sorted T cell fraction (not recorded which). These receptors were taken from a male donor with ankylosing spondylitis.

The CDR3 sequence: CASSLSGLTVDTQYF. Written as DNA, the CDR3 is TGCGCCAGCAGCCTCTCCGGACTCACGGTAGATACGCAGTATTTT. This chain uses TRBV5-1 with TRBJ2-3; a possible D gene is TRBD2 (5 bases). CDR1 is SGHRS and CDR2 is YFSETQ in the germline V gene. Trimming removed 4 bases from V and 5 bases from J, with 17 bases in between. CDR3 length equals 15 residues.

This clonotype came up a few times. V is TRBV5-1 and J is TRBJ2-1; 8 bases match TRBD2. The CDR3 is made up of 16 amino acids. Germline V lookup: CDR1 SGHRS, CDR2 YFSETQ. V was pared by 0 bases and J by 4 bases, with 6 bases of the junction left unmatched. CDR3 region: CASSLDGIAGYNEQFF. The DNA for the CDR3 is TGCGCCAGCAGCTTGGACGGAATAGCGGGATACAATGAGCAGTTCTTC.

This clonotype was picked up a small number of times. This chain uses TRBV5-1 with TRBJ1-1; 9 bases agree with TRBD1. Trimming removed 4 bases from V and 1 base from J; junction bases left unmatched: 8. The germline V gene encodes CDR1 SGHRS and CDR2 YFSETQ. CDR3 length equals 16 residues. The CDR3 loop is CASSGGTGLTNTEAFF. In nucleotides, the CDR3 is TGCGCCAGCAGCGGAGGGACAGGGCTCACGAACACTGAAGCTTTCTTT.

This clonotype was seen a handful of times. The J gene is TRBJ1-2, the V gene TRBV6-1; no clear D. V was clipped by 1 base and J by 6 bases, with 9 bases between them. The germline CDR1 and CDR2 sequences are MNHNS and SASEGT. This CDR3 is built from 13 residues. Written as DNA, the CDR3 is TGTGCCAGCAGTGAAGGAATTACGGATGGCTACACCTTC. It yields the protein CASSEGITDGYTF.

This clonotype occurred many times. This chain joins TRBV29-1 and TRBJ2-5; TRBD1 might be the D (5 bases). V shed 4 bases and J shed 1 base, with 10 bases lying between them. This CDR3 contains 13 residues. Germline-derived CDR1 and CDR2 are SQVTM and ANQGSEA. The DNA of the CDR3 is TGCAGCGTTGTGAACAGGCTCCAAGAGACCCAGTACTTC. This translates into CSVVNRLQETQYF.

This chain uses TRBV11-1 with TRBJ2-7; 10 bases match TRBD1. Germline loops: CDR1 SGHAT, CDR2 FQDESV (reference sequence). The CDR3 consists of 14 residues. V gave up 4 bases and J gave up 6 bases; unmatched junction bases: 6. Here the CDR3 DNA reads TGTGCCAGCAGCTCCCGGGACAGGGGAAGCGAGCAGTACTTC. This encodes CASSSRDRGSEQYF.